The TCR beta chain described here comes from a study of CD8+ T cells in alopecia areata. Findings and caveats of the study: Unlike in mice, where it was clearer, TCR sharing across patients was less clear, possibly HLA-related. Scalp clonality decreased significantly with tofacitinib, and so did expanded CD8+ clones among the top 100.

Concerning this clone: Its antigen is currently unknown.

Treatment reported: oral pan-JAK inhibitor, 5-10 mg twice daily. Lesional scalp punch biopsies and peripheral blood came from alopecia areata patients. The V end lost 6 bases, the J end lost 6 bases, and 16 bases lay between the germline ends. Germline CDR1 and CDR2: SNHLY and FYNNEI. This CDR3 comprises 14 residues. After isolation, RNA underwent reverse transcription to generate cDNA as the sequencing template. Only in-frame clones appear in the TCRdb table, and some are missing; sequencing was by immunoSEQ multiplex PCR. The table lists a few thousand clones, 55% to 65% of them singletons. V and J are TRBV2 and TRBJ2-3; possible D gene TRBD1, 6 bases. The receptor was isolated from a human donor with alopecia areata. This sample comprised skin, obtained between weeks 30 and 35, from a patient treated with tofacitinib. Written as DNA, the CDR3 is TGTGCCAGCAGAAGAGGGCGTGGGGGCGATACGCAGTATTTT. It specifies CASRRGRGGDTQYF. Looking up the rest from reference TRBV2 and TRBJ2-3 gives the full variable domain: EPEVTQTPSHQVTQMGQEVILRCVPISNHLYFYWYRQILGQKVEFLVSFYNNEISEKSEIFDDQFSVERPDGSNFTLKIRSTKLEDSAMYFCASRRGRGGDTQYFGPGTRLTVL.